This T cell receptor (beta chain) was observed in a study of beta chain features in type 1 diabetes. Study conclusions and caveats: It was among patients, rather than healthy donors, that naive, central memory and Treg TCRB repertoires appeared more similar. An over-representation of cells with high TCR expression could result from cDNA sequencing. Junctions at VDJ sites from type 1 diabetes patients had fewer insertions and more deletions.

V was clipped by 5 bases and J by 7 bases, with 14 bases between them. Germline-derived CDR1 and CDR2 are LNHNV and YYDKDF (reference sequence). The CDR3 loop spans 14 amino acids. Expressed TCRB transcripts got sequenced, as all isolated RNA was reverse transcribed. Profiling relied on immunoSEQ multiplex PCR, and the TCRdb table lists in-frame clones only, not all of them. The sample has 810,000 or so clones, roughly 16% seen once. To note about this clone: Its antigen is not identified.

The single heparinised draw taken from each donor contained approximately 120 mL of blood on average. Material: naive CD4+ T cells from blood. The chain uses TRBV15 and TRBJ2-2; no reliable D call. The sequence was obtained from a woman under 30 in good health. The CDR3 loop is CATSPDVVIGELFF. The CDR3 coding sequence is TGTGCCACCAGCCCCGACGTAGTGATCGGGGAGCTGTTTTTT. The full variable domain, completed using reference TRBV15 and TRBJ2-2, is DAMVIQNPRYQVTQFGKPVTLSCSQTLNHNVMYWYQQKSSQAPKLLFHYYDKDFNNEADTPDNFQSRRPNTSFCFLDIRSPGLGDTAMYLCATSPDVVIGELFFGEGSRLTVL.